This passage covers 28 T cell receptor beta chains from one sample sequenced in a study of cytomegalovirus exposure and HLA in healthy donors. Assay: immunoSEQ multiplex PCR; the TCRdb copy retains only in-frame clones and omits some. The top ten hold approximately 3% of the sample, which has about 150,000 clones, approximately 90% seen once. Sequences were obtained from PBMCs. The receptor source for this set is a man younger than 35 in good health and CMV-seronegative.

The chain employs TRBV27 and TRBJ2-7; TRBD1 matches 7 bases. V dropped 3 bases and J dropped 0; count of bases not matched to a gene: 2. The germline V gene has CDR1 MNHEY and CDR2 SMNVEV (reference sequence). The CDR3 spans 14 residues. Here the CDR3 DNA reads TGTGCCAGCAGTTTCAGGGGGTACTCCTACGAGCAGTACTTC. Encoded protein: CASSFRGYSYEQYF.

The V call is TRBV29-1, the J call TRBJ2-3; TRBD2 matches at 11 bases. Germline V CDR1 and CDR2: SQVTM, ANQGSEA. J was trimmed by 4 bases and V by 6 bases; bases with no gene match: 6. This CDR3 comprises 14 residues. CDR3 amino acids: CSVVAGGEADTQYF. The CDR3 nucleotides are TGCAGCGTGGTAGCGGGAGGGGAGGCAGATACGCAGTATTTT.

This chain uses TRBV11-2 with TRBJ2-7; D is perhaps TRBD2 (6 bases). Germline loops: CDR1 SGHAT, CDR2 FQNNGV. CDR3 size: 14 residues. With 7 bases removed from V and 6 bases from J, the gap between germline ends came to 19 bases. CDR3 bases: TGTGCCAGCATCTGGGACTCCTCTCTGGGCGAGCAGTACTTC. It yields the protein CASIWDSSLGEQYF.

The rearrangement uses TRBV29-1 and TRBJ2-7; D possibly corresponds to TRBD2 (6 bases). The CDR3 has 13 residues. The V gene's germline CDR1 is SQVTM and CDR2 ANQGSEA. V was cut by 5 bases and J by 3 bases, with 14 bases left in between. The CDR3 nucleotides read TGCAGCGTTCTTAGCGGATACTACTACGAGCAGTACTTC. Translation: CSVLSGYYYEQYF.

The rearrangement links TRBV10-3 to TRBJ2-1; 14 nucleotides align to TRBD2. V shed 6 bases, J shed 2 bases, and the junction held 9 bases outside the gene matches. The CDR3 is 18 amino acids. CDR1 is ENHRY, CDR2 SYGVKD, per germline. This chain's CDR3 is CAIRPGLAGEGPYNEQFF. CDR3 DNA sequence: TGTGCCATCAGACCGGGACTAGCGGGGGAGGGCCCCTACAATGAGCAGTTCTTC.

This clone was seen only once. Germline is not matched at one junction end, which may reflect a read error. This rearrangement joins TRBV19 to TRBJ1-4, with TRBD1 as a possible D gene (6 bases). This CDR3 contains 12 residues. CDR1 and CDR2 (germline): LNHDA, SQIVND (reference sequence). The CDR3 bases are TGTGCCAGTAGTATGGGGGCCGCCGCCGTGGTTTTT. Its translation is CASSMGAAAVVF.

The chain employs TRBV6-1 and TRBJ2-1, with D hard to call. CDR3 length: 12 residues. Germline values: CDR1 MNHNS, CDR2 SASEGT. V gave up 5 bases and J gave up 5 bases, with 7 bases separating them. The DNA of the CDR3 is TGTGCCAGCAGTCCTTTTGACAATGAGCAGTTCTTC. This gives the protein CASSPFDNEQFF.

The rearrangement joins TRBV7-2 to TRBJ1-1; maybe TRBD1 (5 bases). Germline V gene sequence: CDR1 SGHTA, CDR2 FQGNSA. With 3 bases removed from V and 11 bases from J, the gap between germline ends came to 10 bases. The CDR3 spans 11 residues. The CDR3 DNA is TGTGCCAGCAGCTTCCGCGGGACGGCTTTCTTT. It yields the protein CASSFRGTAFF.

The V gene is TRBV19, the J gene TRBJ2-7, with D perhaps TRBD1 (6 bases). CDR3 length: 14 residues. The V gene lost 1 base and the J gene lost 3 bases, with 10 bases spanning the gap. Germline V gene sequence: CDR1 LNHDA, CDR2 SQIVND (reference sequence). CDR3 DNA: TGTGCCAGTAGTATAGTCGAGGACAGCTACGAGCAGTACTTC. It specifies CASSIVEDSYEQYF.

The J gene is TRBJ2-7, the V gene TRBV5-1; 14 bases align to TRBD2. V lost 2 bases to trimming and J lost 3 bases; unmatched junction nucleotides: 4. Per germline, CDR1 SGHRS and CDR2 YFSETQ. The CDR3 consists of 16 residues. The CDR3 coding sequence is TGCGCCAGCAGCTTCACTGGGACTAGCGGGAGCTACGAGCAGTACTTC. Residues: CASSFTGTSGSYEQYF.

V and J are TRBV28 and TRBJ2-6; TRBD1 agrees at 10 bases. Germline loops: CDR1 MDHEN, CDR2 SYDVKM. V gave up 5 bases and J gave up 2 bases; unmatched junction bases: 3. The CDR3 consists of 16 residues. The CDR3 nucleotides are TGTGCCAGCAGTAAGACAGGGGGCACTGGGGCCAACGTCCTGACTTTC. Protein sequence: CASSKTGGTGANVLTF. Drawing the rest from reference TRBV28 and TRBJ2-6, the complete variable domain is DVKVTQSSRYLVKRTGEKVFLECVQDMDHENMFWYRQDPGLGLRLIYFSYDVKMKEKGDIPEGYSVSREKKERFSLILESASTNQTSMYLCASSKTGGTGANVLTFGAGSRLTVL.

The rearrangement links TRBV6-1 to TRBJ2-3; 13 bases are shared with TRBD2. The ends lost 2 bases at V and 5 bases at J; junction bases unmatched: 4. The CDR3 length is 16 residues. CDR1 is MNHNS and CDR2 is SASEGT in the germline V gene. The CDR3 coding sequence is TGTGCCAGCAGTGAATTGGGACTAGCGGGGTTAGATACGCAGTATTTT. It codes for CASSELGLAGLDTQYF.

V is TRBV5-1 and J is TRBJ2-5; 15 bases align to TRBD2. CDR3 size: 15 residues. Germline V gene data show CDR1 as SGHRS and CDR2 as YFSETQ. J gave up 5 bases and V 2 bases, and 1 base lay outside the gene matches. For the CDR3, the DNA is TGCGCCAGCAGCTTTGGACTAGCGGGAGGGGAGACCCAGTACTTC. Amino acid sequence: CASSFGLAGGETQYF.

J is TRBJ2-7 and V is TRBV27, with 9 nucleotides matching TRBD1. Trimming removed 5 bases from V and 6 bases from J; junction bases left unmatched: 5. From germline, CDR1 is MNHEY and CDR2 SMNVEV (reference sequence). This CDR3 has 13 amino acids. The CDR3 sequence: CASSARTGAEQYF. The CDR3 coding sequence is TGTGCCAGCAGTGCACGGACAGGGGCCGAGCAGTACTTC.

V is TRBV28 and J is TRBJ1-2; the match to TRBD1 covers 8 bases. Germline CDR1 MDHEN, CDR2 SYDVKM. The CDR3 extends over 13 amino acids. V was clipped by 6 bases and J by 8 bases; unmatched bases: 8. The CDR3 loop reads CASSPPGGLGYTF. CDR3 DNA sequence: TGTGCCAGCAGCCCCCCAGGGGGCTTGGGCTACACCTTC.

The chain recombines TRBV6-5 with TRBJ1-2; TRBD1 matches 11 bases. The CDR3 contains 16 residues. The V segment lost 2 bases and the J segment 8 bases; nucleotides outside the gene matches: 10. In germline, CDR1 is MNHEY, CDR2 SVGAGI. CDR3 DNA: TGTGCCAGCAGTTACGAGTACGGGACAGGGGGACGCGGCTACACCTTC. Translating gives CASSYEYGTGGRGYTF.

The genes are TRBV10-2 and TRBJ2-1; 13 nucleotides match TRBD2. In germline, CDR1 is WSHSY, CDR2 SAAADI. After removal of 0 bases from V and 4 bases from J, the junction contained 3 bases not matched to a gene. CDR3 length: 17 amino acids. DNA of the CDR3: TGCGCCAGCAGTGAGTCGACGGGACTAGCGGGATACAATGAGCAGTTCTTC. This codes for CASSESTGLAGYNEQFF.

The chain has TRBV28 and TRBJ2-3, with 7 nucleotides matching TRBD2. CDR1 and CDR2 (germline): MDHEN, SYDVKM. The V gene end was trimmed by 2 bases and the J gene end by 1 base; junction bases not matched to a gene: 12. This CDR3 has 18 amino acids. The CDR3 loop reads CASSLAGLGRPGTDTQYF. CDR3 nucleotide sequence: TGTGCCAGCAGTTTAGCGGGCCTCGGGAGGCCAGGCACAGATACGCAGTATTTT.

The chain links TRBV5-6 to TRBJ2-7, with D perhaps matching TRBD1 (6 bases). Looked up from germline, CDR1 is SGHDT and CDR2 is YYEEEE. The CDR3 length is 16 residues. Trimming left V 4 bases short and J 2 bases short, with 19 bases between. CDR3 protein: CASSLTQGPGTYEQYV. Here the CDR3 DNA reads TGTGCCAGCAGCCTTACTCAGGGGCCGGGCACCTACGAGCAGTACGTC.

The chain links TRBV28 to TRBJ2-7, with 7 bases aligning to TRBD1. Per the germline V gene, CDR1 is MDHEN and CDR2 is SYDVKM. V was clipped by 5 bases and J by 0 bases; unmatched bases: 7. This CDR3 contains 15 residues. The CDR3 DNA reads TGTGCCAGCAGTATAGGACAGGATTACTCCTACGAGCAGTACTTC. Protein sequence: CASSIGQDYSYEQYF.

This clone showed up just a few times. The V and J genes are TRBV13 and TRBJ1-3; D gene unclear. The germline CDR1 and CDR2 sequences are PRHDT and FYEKMQ (reference sequence). V was trimmed by 5 bases and J by 2 bases, leaving 10 bases between them. The CDR3 runs 14 residues. CDR3 sequence reads: CASSRRQTGNTIYF. In DNA form, the CDR3 reads TGTGCCAGCAGCCGTCGACAAACTGGAAACACCATATATTTT.

The chain uses TRBV19 and TRBJ1-5; D remains unclear. Germline CDR1 LNHDA, CDR2 SQIVND (reference sequence). The CDR3 totals 14 residues. The V end lost 4 bases, the J end lost 1 base, and 8 bases lay between the germline ends. CDR3 DNA sequence: TGTGCCAGTAGTAATACAGCCAGCAATCAGCCCCAGCATTTT. Translation: CASSNTASNQPQHF.

The chain employs TRBV11-2 and TRBJ1-1; 7 bases align to TRBD1. The V gene's germline CDR1 is SGHAT and CDR2 FQNNGV. The CDR3 runs to 13 residues. V lost 6 bases, J lost 7 bases, and 8 bases stayed unmatched. CDR3 nucleotide sequence: TGTGCCAGCAGGCCAGGGGGTGAGAGTGAAGCTTTCTTT. Its translation is CASRPGGESEAFF. Using reference TRBV11-2 and TRBJ1-1 for the parts outside the CDR3, the full variable domain is EAGVAQSPRYKIIEKRQSVAFWCNPISGHATLYWYQQILGQGPKLLIQFQNNGVVDDSQLPKDRFSAERLKGVDSTLKIQPAKLEDSAVYLCASRPGGESEAFFGQGTRLTVV.

This clone appeared a few times. This chain links TRBV4-1 with TRBJ2-7; 8 nucleotides line up with TRBD2. CDR1 and CDR2 from the germline V gene are MGHRA and YSYEKL. V was pared by 1 base and J by 3 bases, with 5 bases of the junction left unmatched. This CDR3 spans 15 amino acids. In nucleotides, the CDR3 is TGCGCCAGCAGCCAAGGGACGGGAGGGGGCTACGAGCAGTACTTC. This translates into CASSQGTGGGYEQYF.

The rearrangement uses TRBV5-6 and TRBJ2-7, with TRBD1 identical over 8 bases. V lost 4 bases, J lost 3 bases, and 9 bases stayed unmatched. This CDR3 has 15 amino acids. Germline values: CDR1 SGHDT, CDR2 YYEEEE. The CDR3 DNA reads as TGTGCCAGCAGCATCCCCGGGACAGGTTACTACGAGCAGTACTTC. The encoded protein is CASSIPGTGYYEQYF.

The rearrangement links TRBV6-6 to TRBJ1-3, with 11 bases matching TRBD1. Germline V CDR1 and CDR2: MNHNY, SVGAGI (reference sequence). CDR3 length equals 15 residues. With 4 bases clipped from V and 8 bases from J, the junction kept 7 bases outside the gene matches. Written as DNA, the CDR3 is TGTGCCAGCAGTTCGGACAGGGGGCTTTTGGACACCATATATTTT. It yields the protein CASSSDRGLLDTIYF.

This clone appeared a few times. This sequence joins TRBV2 and TRBJ1-2; 7 bases map to TRBD1. The CDR3 loop spans 13 amino acids. Trimming at V came to 5 bases and at J to 2 bases, leaving 2 bases not matched to a gene. The germline gives CDR1 SNHLY, CDR2 FYNNEI. As DNA, the CDR3 is TGTGCCAGCAGTCGACAGGGCAACTATGGCTACACCTTC. It encodes CASSRQGNYGYTF.

This clone was found a few times. This chain joins TRBV2 and TRBJ2-7, with 7 bases that match TRBD1. Germline assignment: CDR1 SNHLY and CDR2 FYNNEI. Germline trimming cut 6 bases from V and 0 bases from J; bases unmatched to any gene: 2. This CDR3 comprises 13 residues. CDR3 bases: TGTGCCAGCAGCCGGGACAGCTCCTACGAGCAGTACGTC. The encoded protein is CASSRDSSYEQYV.